The 17 T cell receptor beta chains below come from one sample, sequenced in a study of cytomegalovirus exposure and HLA in healthy donors. Primers: 60 Vbeta forward and 13 Jbeta reverse. TCRdb's table, derived via immunoSEQ multiplex PCR, lists solely in-frame clones and lacks some. The sample holds more than 85,000 clones, 60% to 80% seen once. The specimen sequenced was PBMCs. These receptors were collected from a female donor in good health and CMV-seronegative.

The chain combines TRBV6-6 with TRBJ1-1; 8 bases fit TRBD1. Germline V CDR1 and CDR2: MNHNY, SVGAGI (reference sequence). The CDR3 spans 13 residues. J was trimmed by 5 bases and V by 4 bases; bases with no gene match: 3. The DNA of the CDR3 is TGTGCCAGCAGTTCCAGGGGGCTTACTGAAGCTTTCTTT. It specifies CASSSRGLTEAFF.

This clone has just a few counts. This chain joins TRBV6-6 and TRBJ2-2, with no clear D. Trimming removed 4 bases at V and 4 bases at J, with 7 bases between. Looked up from germline, CDR1 is MNHNY and CDR2 is SVGAGI (reference sequence). The CDR3 is 13 amino acids. The CDR3, as DNA: TGTGCCAGCAGTTCCGACTCCACCGGGGAGCTGTTTTTT. This sequence encodes CASSSDSTGELFF.

The rearrangement uses TRBV9 and TRBJ1-3; a weak D match, TRBD1 (6 bases). Trimming took off 4 bases at V and 0 bases at J, with 11 bases between the two ends. Looked up from germline, CDR1 is SGDLS and CDR2 is YYNGEE. There are 15 residues in the CDR3. The CDR3 loop is CASSMRTDSGNTIYF. CDR3 nucleotide sequence: TGTGCCAGCAGCATGCGGACAGACTCTGGAAACACCATATATTTT.

The V and J genes are TRBV15 and TRBJ1-2; 10 bases fit TRBD1. Germline-derived CDR1 and CDR2 are LNHNV and YYDKDF (reference sequence). Unmatched junction bases numbered 8, after V lost 0 bases and J lost 7 bases. CDR3 length equals 16 residues. For the CDR3, the DNA is TGTGCCACCAGCAGAGATTTTGGACAGGGGGAGGGTGGCTACACCTTC. Translating it yields CATSRDFGQGEGGYTF.

J is TRBJ1-1 and V is TRBV6-5; 8 bases align to TRBD1. The CDR3 length is 15 residues. CDR1 and CDR2 from the germline V gene are MNHEY and SVGAGI. Losses at the gene ends were 0 bases for V and 5 bases for J; bases not matched to a gene: 5. The CDR3 region is CASSYSTGARTEAFF. The CDR3 coding sequence is TGTGCCAGCAGTTACTCGACAGGGGCACGGACTGAAGCTTTCTTT.

The chain uses TRBV6-6 and TRBJ2-2; D remains ambiguous. V was trimmed by 0 bases and J by 4 bases, leaving 9 bases between them. The CDR3 totals 15 residues. In germline, CDR1 is MNHNY, CDR2 SVGAGI (reference sequence). This CDR3 reads CASSYSRPATGELFF. The CDR3 DNA sequence: TGTGCCAGCAGTTACTCGCGGCCGGCCACCGGGGAGCTGTTTTTT.

The chain couples TRBV7-2 to TRBJ1-6; 11 nucleotides align to TRBD1. Germline lookup yields CDR1 SGHTA and CDR2 FQGNSA. The ends lost 4 bases at V and 8 bases at J; junction bases unmatched: 7. The CDR3 consists of 16 residues. In DNA, the CDR3 is TGTGCCAGCAGCTCGAGACCGGGACAGGGGGATTCACCCCTCCACTTT. Translating gives CASSSRPGQGDSPLHF.

This CDR3 reads CASSSLSGRSDEQFF. The CDR3 nucleotides are TGTGCCAGCAGCTCCCTGAGCGGGAGGTCGGATGAGCAGTTCTTC. The chain joins TRBV7-6 to TRBJ2-1; 9 bases map to TRBD2. V was pared by 4 bases and J by 8 bases, with 9 bases of the junction left unmatched. The CDR3 is made up of 15 amino acids. Germline loops: CDR1 SGHVS, CDR2 FNYEAQ.

This clone was counted once. The rearrangement uses TRBV25-1 and TRBJ2-7, with 8 bases identical to TRBD2. Looked up from germline, CDR1 is MGHDK and CDR2 is SYGVNS. The CDR3 contains 12 residues. The trim removed 6 bases at V and 5 bases at J, leaving 3 bases unmatched. DNA of the CDR3: TGTGCCAGCAGGACTAGCGACGACGAGCAGTACTTC. Its protein is CASRTSDDEQYF.

The V gene is TRBV10-3, the J gene TRBJ2-2; 9 positions match TRBD1. With V trimmed by 7 bases and J by 4 bases, 7 bases remained unmatched. The CDR3 length is 15 residues. Germline loops: CDR1 ENHRY, CDR2 SYGVKD. The CDR3 DNA is TGTGCCATCACTCCAGGACAGGGGAGCACCGGGGAGCTGTTTTTT. Its protein is CAITPGQGSTGELFF.

The table lists this clone with a count of one. The chain carries TRBV6-5 and TRBJ2-7; tentatively, D is TRBD2 (6 bases). Germline CDR1 reads MNHEY; CDR2 reads SVGAGI. This CDR3 comprises 13 residues. Trimming took off 4 bases at V and 7 bases at J, with 14 bases between the two ends. DNA for the CDR3: TGTGCCAGCAGTTTAGGACGGGGGAGAGAGCAGTACTTC. Translation gives CASSLGRGREQYF.

This clone is a singleton in its sample. The gene calls are TRBV30 and TRBJ1-2, with 9 positions matching TRBD1. This CDR3 has 16 amino acids. Germline loops: CDR1 GTSNPN, CDR2 SVGIG (reference sequence). V lost 0 bases and J lost 8; bases outside the gene matches: 13. CDR3 region: CAWSVRKGQGKRGYTF. The CDR3 region has the DNA TGTGCCTGGAGTGTACGGAAGGGACAGGGTAAAAGGGGCTACACCTTC.

This clone was detected a few times. V is TRBV28 and J is TRBJ1-4, with 9 bases that match TRBD1. Per the germline V gene, CDR1 is MDHEN and CDR2 is SYDVKM. V lost 8 bases and J lost 8; bases outside the gene matches: 6. CDR3 length: 13 amino acids. The CDR3 region is CASGDRGREKLFF. CDR3 coding DNA: TGTGCCAGCGGTGACAGGGGGAGGGAAAAACTGTTTTTT.

The rearrangement joins TRBV28 to TRBJ2-5, with D tentatively TRBD1 (6 bases). V lost 6 bases and J 1 base, leaving 15 bases between the germline ends. Germline CDR1 is MDHEN and CDR2 is SYDVKM. The CDR3 runs to 15 residues. The CDR3 loop is CASRQGRHPQETQYF. As DNA, the CDR3 is TGTGCCAGCAGACAGGGCCGCCACCCCCAAGAGACCCAGTACTTC.

This rearrangement joins TRBV11-2 to TRBJ1-3; no clear D. V lost 4 bases to trimming and J lost 5 bases, with 6 bases between them. The germline CDR1 and CDR2 sequences are SGHAT and FQNNGV. This CDR3 is built from 12 residues. The CDR3 DNA is TGTGCCAGCAGCTCCGTTAGAAACACCATATATTTT. It yields the protein CASSSVRNTIYF.

The chain has TRBV2 and TRBJ1-4; D is perhaps TRBD1 (6 bases). This CDR3 has 14 residues. Germline V gene lookup returns CDR1 SNHLY and CDR2 FYNNEI. The V end was cut by 6 bases, the J end by 6 bases, with 14 bases between. In DNA, the CDR3 is TGTGCCAGCAGCCGTGAGGGGGGGTATGAAAAACTGTTTTTT. Protein sequence: CASSREGGYEKLFF.

A word on this clone: Sequence at one end of the junction differs from germline and may be a read error. This chain uses TRBV7-9 with TRBJ2-2; D remains ambiguous. The CDR3 consists of 12 residues. Per germline, CDR1 SEHNR and CDR2 FQNEAQ (reference sequence). This chain's CDR3 is CSSSLLSGELFF. The CDR3, as DNA: TGTTCCAGCAGCCTGCTATCCGGGGAGCTGTTTTTT.